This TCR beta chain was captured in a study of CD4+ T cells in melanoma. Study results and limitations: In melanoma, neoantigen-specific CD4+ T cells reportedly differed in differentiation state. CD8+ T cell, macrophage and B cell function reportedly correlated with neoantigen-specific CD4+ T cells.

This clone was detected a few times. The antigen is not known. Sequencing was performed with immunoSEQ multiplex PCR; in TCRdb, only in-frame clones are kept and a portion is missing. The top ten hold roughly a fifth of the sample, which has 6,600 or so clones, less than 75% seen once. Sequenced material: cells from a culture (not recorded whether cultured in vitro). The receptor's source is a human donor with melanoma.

CDR3 nucleotide sequence: TGCAGTGCGGCAGGAGATCAGCCCCAGCATTTT. It translates to CSAAGDQPQHF. The chain combines TRBV20-1 with TRBJ1-5; no firm D call. Trimming took off 6 bases at V and 5 bases at J, with 8 bases between the two ends. The V gene's germline CDR1 is DFQATT and CDR2 SNEGSKA (reference sequence). CDR3 size: 11 residues.